This T cell receptor beta chain was captured by sequencing in a study of blood T cells in healthy people across ages. Using a J-beta primer mix together with a sample-barcoded 5' primer, a second PCR was run for roughly 7 to 12 cycles. TCRdb reprocessed the 5' RACE reads via MiXCR and lists one record per CDR3 protein. The data hold 780,000 or so distinct CDR3 sequences, with roughly three fifths observed a single time. Healthy Russian Caucasian donors spanned ages about 6 to 100 years. Unmatched junction bases numbered 7, after V lost 5 bases and J lost 6 bases. The CDR3 length is 13 residues. Germline V CDR1 and CDR2: SEHNR, FQNEAQ (reference sequence).

This TCR came from a middle-aged man in good health. V is TRBV7-9 and J is TRBJ2-7, with 7 bases aligning to TRBD1. The material sequenced was blood. The CDR3 coding sequence is TGTGCCAGCAGCGCCCAGACAGGGCTCGAGCAGTACTTC. Translating gives CASSAQTGLEQYF.